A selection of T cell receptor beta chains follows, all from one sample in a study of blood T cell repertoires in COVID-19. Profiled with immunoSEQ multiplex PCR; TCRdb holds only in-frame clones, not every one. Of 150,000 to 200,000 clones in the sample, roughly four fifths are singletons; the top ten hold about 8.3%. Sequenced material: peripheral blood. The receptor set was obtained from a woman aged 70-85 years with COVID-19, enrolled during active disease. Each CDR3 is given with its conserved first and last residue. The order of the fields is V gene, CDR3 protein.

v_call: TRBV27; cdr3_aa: CASRAGTVHSYEQYF
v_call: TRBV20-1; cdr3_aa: CSASGVAPNTGELFF
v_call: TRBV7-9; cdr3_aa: CASSFGGSTEKLFF
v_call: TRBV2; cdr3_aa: CASSEDRAGANVLTF
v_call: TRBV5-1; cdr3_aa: CASSLSSGKVTGELFF
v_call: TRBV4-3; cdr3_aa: CASSRSSGGSYEQYF
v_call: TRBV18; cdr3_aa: CASSSGRQETQYF
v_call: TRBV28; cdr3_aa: CASSKTEVDEKLFF
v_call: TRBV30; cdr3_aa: CAWSRRRISGNTIYF
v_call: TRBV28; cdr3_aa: CASSLLQTNYGYTF
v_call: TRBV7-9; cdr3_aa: CASSLVVSGLPRLYF
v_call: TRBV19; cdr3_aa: CASRGGAAEAFF
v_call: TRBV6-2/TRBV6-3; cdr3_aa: CASSYGSGFNEQFF
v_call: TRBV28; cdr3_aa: CASTGTGGPYEQFF
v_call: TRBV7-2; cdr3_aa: CASSLGPGQGANNRLKLFF
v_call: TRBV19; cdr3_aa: CASSISGFRYGNEQFF
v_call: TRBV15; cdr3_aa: CATSPTSGRGEQYF
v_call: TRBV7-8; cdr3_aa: CASSFGTGETEAFF
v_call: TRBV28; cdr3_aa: CASSPAGTAEETQYF
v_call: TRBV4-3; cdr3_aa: CASSQEQGDRRSYGYTF
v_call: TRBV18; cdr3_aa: CASSPGTTSNQPQHF
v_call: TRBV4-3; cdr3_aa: CASSQLTGGTEAFF
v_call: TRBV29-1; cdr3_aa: CSALSGGETQYF
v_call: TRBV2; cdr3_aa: CASSDPNQGEQYF
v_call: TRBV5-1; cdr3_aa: CASSSAPGQTYEQYF
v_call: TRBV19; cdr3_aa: CASNKRESLTDTQYF
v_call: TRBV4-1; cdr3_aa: CASSQVRGQGIQPQHF
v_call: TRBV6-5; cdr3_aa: CAGEGNTSGNQPQHF
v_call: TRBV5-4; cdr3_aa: CASSFAGGRNTIYF
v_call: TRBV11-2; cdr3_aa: CASSPWTDYEQYF
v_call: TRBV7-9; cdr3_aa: CASSFDGGISYNEQFF
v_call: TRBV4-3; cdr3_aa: CASSQDKLAGGTGELFF
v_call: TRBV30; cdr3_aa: CAWNSREAPLDTQYF
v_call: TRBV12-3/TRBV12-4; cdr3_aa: CASSLAQTTEAFF
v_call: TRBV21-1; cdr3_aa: CASSNWDRDSMNTEAFF
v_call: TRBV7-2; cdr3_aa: CASQLRRDTQYF
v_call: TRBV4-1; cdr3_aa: CASSHPSGGSGREAFF
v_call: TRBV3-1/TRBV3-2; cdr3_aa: CASSQYSPYNEQFF
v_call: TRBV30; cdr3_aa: CAWSPIIVTPAKNIQYF
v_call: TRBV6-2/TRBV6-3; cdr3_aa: CASSYGQGIRDTQYF
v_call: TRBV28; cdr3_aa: CASSPLGLPQHF
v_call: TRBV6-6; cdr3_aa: CASTGAGKYEQYF
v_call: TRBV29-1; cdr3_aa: CSAVGDTTSYEQYF
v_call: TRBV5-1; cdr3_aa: CASSLAGGSGNEQFF
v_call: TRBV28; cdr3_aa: CATNFGVNYGYTF
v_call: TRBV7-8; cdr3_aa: CASSFLRRTGGNEQFF
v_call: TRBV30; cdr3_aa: CACRRAGKNNSPLHF
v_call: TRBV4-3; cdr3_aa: CASSQDGNTEAFF
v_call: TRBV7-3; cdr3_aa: CASSFDSGRYNEQFF
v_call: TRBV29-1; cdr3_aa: CSATTGGNTEAFF
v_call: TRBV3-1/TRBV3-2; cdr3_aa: CASSHSKQAFF